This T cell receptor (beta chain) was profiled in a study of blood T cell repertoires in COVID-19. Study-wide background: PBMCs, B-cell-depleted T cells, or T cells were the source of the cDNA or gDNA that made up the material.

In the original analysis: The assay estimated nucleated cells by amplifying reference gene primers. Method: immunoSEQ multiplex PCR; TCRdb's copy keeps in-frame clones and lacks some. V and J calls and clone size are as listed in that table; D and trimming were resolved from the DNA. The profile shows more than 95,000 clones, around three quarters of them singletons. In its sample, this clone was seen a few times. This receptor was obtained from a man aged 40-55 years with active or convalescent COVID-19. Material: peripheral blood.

CDR3 in amino acids: CASSHPLAASTDTQYF. CDR3 in DNA: TGCGCCAGCAGCCACCCACTAGCGGCTAGCACAGATACGCAGTATTTT. This chain connects TRBV4-1 to TRBJ2-3, with 8 bases aligning to TRBD2. The germline V gene has CDR1 MGHRA and CDR2 YSYEKL. The CDR3 is made up of 16 amino acids. V lost 3 bases and J lost 0; bases outside the gene matches: 5.